The T cell receptor (beta chain) described here comes from a study of T cell responses to AZD1222 COVID-19 vaccine (dated by TCRdb to the early 2020s). For context, the study as a whole: TCR sequencing covered 230 or so trial participants: about 210 given two doses of AZD1222 and 26 given two doses of MenACWY control vaccine. Trial participants were enrolled into age subgroups of 18-55, 56-69 and 70-plus years, which contained 148, 28 and 57 TCR-sequenced participants, respectively. Points the paper makes about the study in general: The whole spike protein was spanned by vaccine-associated CD4 TCRs, and dominant responses were seen in regions 160-218 and 743-854. Conclusions about previously exposed vaccinees are limited, since just five to seven AZD1222 recipients were seropositive for SARS-CoV-2 at baseline. The 56-69-year group was small, and its depth increase did not reach significance, likely because of low power. Reportedly, almost half of the unique spike-specific TCRs recognized epitopes lying outside the regions that are mutated in the B.1.351 and B.1.1.7 variants. After two AZD1222 doses, both the breadth and the depth of spike-specific TCRs were significantly higher than at day 0 and than in MenACWY recipients. No day 14 peak-response samples were available, so repertoires were characterized only after the peak T cell response. Participants were mostly white British, with more females than males. The authors suggested clonal diversity may have been underestimated.

Of note for this clone: Its specific antigen is unknown. No much larger clone exists at a distance of one base, and base qualities are not known.

The germline V gene (reference sequence) sets CDR1 to MNHEY and CDR2 to SMNVEV. From cysteine to phenylalanine, the CDR3 is 13 amino acids long. This entry keeps only the CDR3 DNA: 39 bases, framed from base 1. The junction carries 13 bases between V and J, which are trimmed by 6 bases and 10 bases respectively. The label giving this sample's time point can be read as: baseline before first vaccination. The treatment or condition label on this specimen signifies: meningococcal conjugate vaccine given as trial control. Vaccinee samples came from UK trials COV001 and COV002, including a single-blind randomized controlled phase 2/3 trial of AZD1222 (ChAdOx1 nCoV-19) in healthy adults. Trial participant PBMC samples were collected at day 0 and day 28 after the second dose for TCRbeta chain sequencing. The CDR3 regions of human TCRbeta chains were analyzed by immunosequencing. The paper's processing steps were these. Repertoire TCRs were matched against a reference library of SARS-CoV-2-specific TCRs generated with the MIRA antigen-specificity platform. Breadth meant the fraction of unique TCRs that were SARS-CoV-2-associated, whereas depth meant the fraction of total T cells that were SARS-CoV-2-associated. Using the MIRA data, every spike-specific TCR was mapped to the spike region that the TCR reacted to and assigned to either a CD4 or a CD8 class. Log10-transformed breadth and depth values were compared by one-way ANOVA with Sidak's multiple comparisons tests. The source is immuneACCESS, and TCRdb retained only in-frame sequences with V and J called. Part of the clones is not carried over; for the studies checked, unresolved V genes explain less than half of this, and the remainder is unexplained. Clone size and the V and J calls come from that table; the DNA yielded D and trimming. The sample data list some 99,000 clones, and 88% of these were observed just once. More than 10% of the sample lies in the top ten.

Recombination connected TRBV27 to TRBJ1-6, with TRBD1 as a weak D call on 6 bases. The sample here was peripheral blood, taken on day 0 of MenACWY control vaccination. This clonotype originated in an adult in good health. The CDR3 loop reads CASSQRGGSPLHF. The sequenced DNA: TGTGCCAGCAGCCAGAGAGGGGGATCACCCCTCCACTTT.